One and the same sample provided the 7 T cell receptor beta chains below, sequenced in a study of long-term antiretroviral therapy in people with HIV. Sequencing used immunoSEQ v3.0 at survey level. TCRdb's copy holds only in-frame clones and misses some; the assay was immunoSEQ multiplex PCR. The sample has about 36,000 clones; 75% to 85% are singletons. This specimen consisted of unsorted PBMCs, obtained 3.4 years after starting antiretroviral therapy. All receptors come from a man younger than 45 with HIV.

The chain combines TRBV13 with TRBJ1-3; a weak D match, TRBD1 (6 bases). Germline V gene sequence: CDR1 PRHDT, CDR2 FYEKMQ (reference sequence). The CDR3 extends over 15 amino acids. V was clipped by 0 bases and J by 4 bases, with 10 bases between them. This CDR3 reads CASSLGGARGNTIYF. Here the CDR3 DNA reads TGTGCCAGCAGCTTAGGGGGGGCAAGAGGAAACACCATATATTTT.

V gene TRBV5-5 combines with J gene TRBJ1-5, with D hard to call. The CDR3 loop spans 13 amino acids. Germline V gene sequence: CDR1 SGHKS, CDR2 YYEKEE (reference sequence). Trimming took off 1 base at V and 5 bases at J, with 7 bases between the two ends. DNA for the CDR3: TGTGCCAGCAGCTTGTGGGCAGATCAGCCCCAGCATTTT. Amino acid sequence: CASSLWADQPQHF.

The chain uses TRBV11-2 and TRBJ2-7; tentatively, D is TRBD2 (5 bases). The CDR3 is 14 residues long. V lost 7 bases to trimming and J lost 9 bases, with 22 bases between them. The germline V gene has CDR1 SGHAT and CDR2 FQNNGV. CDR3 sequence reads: CASTPPGVQSRQYF. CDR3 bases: TGTGCCAGCACCCCTCCCGGGGTACAGTCCAGGCAGTACTTC.

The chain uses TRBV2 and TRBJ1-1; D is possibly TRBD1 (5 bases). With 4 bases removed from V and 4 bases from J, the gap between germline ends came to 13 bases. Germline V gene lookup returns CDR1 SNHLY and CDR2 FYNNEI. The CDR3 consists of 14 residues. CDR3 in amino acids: CASSVGGFGTEAFF. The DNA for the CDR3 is TGTGCCAGCAGTGTGGGGGGATTTGGCACTGAAGCTTTCTTT.

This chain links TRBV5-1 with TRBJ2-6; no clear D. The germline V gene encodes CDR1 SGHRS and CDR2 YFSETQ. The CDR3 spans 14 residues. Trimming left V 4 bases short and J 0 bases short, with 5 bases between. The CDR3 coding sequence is TGCGCCAGCAGCCCAAACTCTGGGGCCAACGTCCTGACTTTC. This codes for CASSPNSGANVLTF.

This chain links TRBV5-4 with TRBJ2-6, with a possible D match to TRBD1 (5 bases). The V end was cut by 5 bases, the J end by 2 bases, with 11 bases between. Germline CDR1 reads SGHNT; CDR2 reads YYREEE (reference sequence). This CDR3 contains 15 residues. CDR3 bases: TGTGCCAGCAGACTCCAGGGTCCTGGGGCCAACGTCCTGACTTTC. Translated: CASRLQGPGANVLTF. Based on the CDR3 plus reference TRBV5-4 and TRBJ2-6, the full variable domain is ETGVTQSPTHLIKTRGQQVTLRCSSQSGHNTVSWYQQALGQGPQFIFQYYREEENGRGNFPPRFSGLQFPNYSSELNVNALELDDSALYLCASRLQGPGANVLTFGAGSRLTVL.

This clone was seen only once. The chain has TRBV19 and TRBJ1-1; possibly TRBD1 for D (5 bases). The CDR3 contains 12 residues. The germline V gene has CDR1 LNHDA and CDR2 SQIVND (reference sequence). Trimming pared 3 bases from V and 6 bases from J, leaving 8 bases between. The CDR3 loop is CASSMGVPEAFF. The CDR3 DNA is TGTGCCAGTAGTATGGGGGTTCCTGAAGCTTTCTTT.